The 32 T cell receptor beta chains below come from one sample, sequenced in a study of blood T cells in healthy people across ages. PCR was performed a second time for roughly 7 to 11 cycles using a sample-barcoded 5' primer and a J-beta primer mix. Each CDR3 protein gets one entry after TCRdb re-called the 5' RACE reads with MiXCR. Of about 1.4 million distinct CDR3 sequences in the sample, around 59% were seen once. Sequencing input: blood. The receptors were sampled from a man between 18 and 35 years old in good health.

The gene calls are TRBV7-6 and TRBJ2-5; a possible D gene is TRBD1 (6 bases). The V and J ends lost 2 bases and 4 bases respectively, with 11 bases between them. CDR3 length: 14 residues. Germline V gene lookup returns CDR1 SGHVS and CDR2 FNYEAQ. CDR3 nucleotide sequence: TGTGCCAGCAGCTTAAACAGGGCGGGAGAGACCCAGTACTTC. Residues: CASSLNRAGETQYF.

This sequence joins TRBV6-2 or TRBV6-3 and TRBJ1-1; D possibly corresponds to TRBD1 (5 bases). This CDR3 region has 14 residues. V was trimmed by 2 bases and J by 4 bases, leaving 11 bases between them. CDR1 and CDR2 from the germline V gene are MNHEY and SVGEGT. In nucleotides, the CDR3 is TGTGCCAGCAGTTACGAGGGAGGGGCCACTGAAGCTTTCTTT. Its protein product is CASSYEGGATEAFF.

This clonotype was seen only a few times. Germline and junction disagree at one end, which may indicate a read error. The rearrangement uses TRBV4-1 and TRBJ2-7; D unclear. Germline CDR1 reads MGHRA; CDR2 reads YSYEKL. This CDR3 region has 14 residues. This CDR3 reads CASSQVTDSYEQYF. The CDR3 nucleotides read TGTGCCAGCAGCCAAGTAACAGATTCCTACGAGCAGTACTTC.

The chain has TRBV20-1 and TRBJ1-6, with 8 positions matching TRBD1. Germline CDR1 DFQATT, CDR2 SNEGSKA (reference sequence). Trimming cost V 7 bases and J 7 bases; bases outside gene matches: 6. The CDR3 is 13 amino acids. CDR3 DNA sequence: TGCAGTGTTACGGACAGGGACAATTCACCCCTCCACTTT. This codes for CSVTDRDNSPLHF.

This chain joins TRBV5-1 and TRBJ2-1, with TRBD1 matching 8 bases. The CDR3 is made up of 15 amino acids. Per the germline V gene, CDR1 is SGHRS and CDR2 is YFSETQ. Unmatched junction bases numbered 7, after V lost 0 bases and J lost 8 bases. CDR3 sequence: CASSLAGRGQDEQFF. CDR3 nucleotides: TGCGCCAGCAGCTTGGCTGGCAGGGGGCAAGATGAGCAGTTCTTC.

This sequence joins TRBV30 and TRBJ1-4; tentative D call: TRBD1 (6 bases). Germline values: CDR1 GTSNPN, CDR2 SVGIG (reference sequence). The CDR3 contains 12 residues. The CDR3 coding sequence is TGTGCGACAGGACAGAGCGATGAAAAACTGTTTTTT. It codes for CATGQSDEKLFF.

The chain recombines TRBV7-9 with TRBJ2-1; TRBD1 matches 8 bases. After removal of 8 bases from V and 4 bases from J, the junction contained 10 bases not matched to a gene. Germline loops: CDR1 SEHNR, CDR2 FQNEAQ (reference sequence). The CDR3 totals 15 residues. The DNA for the CDR3 is TGTGCCAGCGGCCCAAAGGGACAGGAGTACAATGAGCAGTTCTTC. It translates to CASGPKGQEYNEQFF.

The rearrangement joins TRBV7-9 to TRBJ2-1, with 7 bases aligning to TRBD2. CDR3 length: 16 amino acids. CDR1 is SEHNR, CDR2 FQNEAQ, per germline (reference sequence). The V and J ends lost 5 bases and 0 bases, in that order; junction bases with no gene match: 7. This CDR3 reads CASSHRGSSSYNEQFF. In nucleotides, the CDR3 is TGTGCCAGCAGCCATCGCGGGAGTAGCTCCTACAATGAGCAGTTCTTC.

The V and J genes are TRBV29-1 and TRBJ1-1, with D perhaps TRBD1 (5 bases). CDR1 SQVTM and CDR2 ANQGSEA come from the germline V gene. The CDR3 has 12 amino acids. Trimming removed 5 bases at V and 0 bases at J, with 7 bases between. In nucleotides, the CDR3 is TGCAGCGTTAGGGGCATGAACACTGAAGCTTTCTTT. Protein product: CSVRGMNTEAFF. The whole variable domain, filled in from reference TRBV29-1 and TRBJ1-1, reads SAVISQKPSRDICQRGTSLTIQCQVDSQVTMMFWYRQQPGQSLTLIATANQGSEATYESGFVIDKFPISRPNLTFSTLTVSNMSPEDSSIYLCSVRGMNTEAFFGQGTRLTVV.

V gene TRBV27 combines with J gene TRBJ1-4, with 9 bases matching TRBD1. V lost 6 bases, J lost 7 bases, and 9 bases stayed unmatched. Germline lookup yields CDR1 MNHEY and CDR2 SMNVEV (reference sequence). The CDR3 runs to 15 residues. The CDR3 spells CASRPQGTGLEKLFF. In DNA, the CDR3 is TGTGCCAGCAGGCCACAGGGGACAGGGCTTGAAAAACTGTTTTTT.

About this clonotype: This may be a read error: a much more frequent sequence differs by one nucleotide. The rearrangement uses TRBV20-1 and TRBJ1-1, with D possibly TRBD1 on 5 matching bases. Trimming cost V 3 bases and J 4 bases, with 9 bases left between them. The CDR3 contains 12 residues. Germline CDR1 and CDR2: DFQATT and SNEGSKA (reference sequence). In nucleotides, the CDR3 is TGCAGTGCTAGGGGGGGGATCACTGAAGCTTTCTTT. Amino acid sequence: CSARGGITEAFF.

V gene TRBV20-1 combines with J gene TRBJ2-7, with 9 bases identical to TRBD1. This CDR3 comprises 15 residues. Germline lookup yields CDR1 DFQATT and CDR2 SNEGSKA (reference sequence). Losses at the gene ends were 0 bases for V and 2 bases for J; bases not matched to a gene: 5. CDR3 in amino acids: CSAREGTGLPYEQYF. CDR3 sequence (DNA): TGCAGTGCTAGAGAGGGGACAGGGTTACCCTACGAGCAGTACTTC.

The chain employs TRBV20-1 and TRBJ2-7; D unresolved. The V gene lost 5 bases and the J gene lost 1 base, with 15 bases spanning the gap. This CDR3 comprises 14 residues. Germline CDR1 and CDR2: DFQATT and SNEGSKA (reference sequence). In nucleotides, the CDR3 is TGCAGTGCTCTACCGGAGACGTTTTCCTACGAGCAGTACTTC. Its protein is CSALPETFSYEQYF.

This clonotype was recorded only once. The gene calls are TRBV12-3 or TRBV12-4 and TRBJ1-3; D not resolved. V was shortened by 2 bases and J by 2 bases, with 4 bases between the two germline ends. This CDR3 is built from 13 residues. The CDR3: CASSLRAGNTIYF. The CDR3 nucleotides are TGTGCCAGCAGTTTAAGGGCTGGAAACACCATATATTTT.

The J gene is TRBJ2-1, the V gene TRBV20-1; 13 bases align to TRBD2. CDR1 is DFQATT and CDR2 is SNEGSKA in the germline V gene (reference sequence). This CDR3 spans 21 amino acids. The junction had 19 bases not matched to a gene; V was cut back by 2 bases and J by 3 bases. CDR3 DNA sequence: TGCAGTGCTAGAATAAAAGTACCGGGACTAGCGGGGCACCGATACTACAATGAGCAGTTCTTC. This gives the protein CSARIKVPGLAGHRYYNEQFF.

This clonotype appeared a few times. The chain employs TRBV6-6 and TRBJ2-7; maybe TRBD2 (5 bases). This CDR3 is 13 amino acids long. In germline, CDR1 is MNHNY, CDR2 SVGAGI (reference sequence). Trimming removed 5 bases at V and 2 bases at J, with 10 bases between. The CDR3 region is CASSEGQPYEQYF. DNA of the CDR3: TGTGCCAGCAGTGAGGGTCAGCCCTACGAGCAGTACTTC.

This sequence joins TRBV6-6 and TRBJ2-6; D is ambiguous. Trimming stripped 11 bases from V and 1 base from J, with 6 bases between. Germline CDR1 and CDR2: MNHNY and SVGAGI (reference sequence). This CDR3 comprises 12 residues. In nucleotides, the CDR3 is TGTGCCTCCGGGTCTGGGGCCAACGTCCTGACTTTC. This encodes CASGSGANVLTF.

This clonotype was seen just once. CDR3 bases: TGTGCCAGCAGCCAACCAGGACAGGGAACCGACATGAACACTGAAGCTTTCTTT. It encodes CASSQPGQGTDMNTEAFF. The chain has TRBV4-2 and TRBJ1-1; 8 nucleotides match TRBD1. The length of the CDR3 is 18 residues. CDR1 is LGHNA and CDR2 is YNFKEQ in the germline V gene. Trimming cost V 2 bases and J 0 bases; bases outside gene matches: 11.

CDR3 sequence reads: CAIGRGAGEKLFF. The CDR3 DNA is TGTGCCATCGGGCGGGGGGCTGGTGAAAAACTGTTTTTT. This chain links TRBV10-3 with TRBJ1-4; D may be TRBD1 (6 bases). Trimming shortened V by 8 bases and J by 7 bases, and 14 bases separated the two germline ends. The CDR3 runs 13 residues. Germline values: CDR1 ENHRY, CDR2 SYGVKD.

This sequence joins TRBV27 and TRBJ1-5, with D perhaps TRBD1 (5 bases). The CDR3 has 15 amino acids. Germline-derived CDR1 and CDR2 are MNHEY and SMNVEV (reference sequence). V was cut by 5 bases and J by 7 bases, with 18 bases left in between. Here the CDR3 DNA reads TGTGCCAGCAGTCCCGGACAATCGGGGTTGCAGCCCCAGCATTTT. Translating it yields CASSPGQSGLQPQHF.

The chain carries TRBV24-1 and TRBJ1-2; D is unclear. Looked up from germline, CDR1 is KGHDR and CDR2 is SFDVKD. The CDR3 length is 13 residues. The V gene lost 6 bases and the J gene lost 5 bases, with 12 bases spanning the gap. The CDR3 DNA is TGTGCCACCAGTAGCGGTCCGGGGTATGGCTACACCTTC. This sequence encodes CATSSGPGYGYTF.

The CDR3: CASTRTTAPSTDTQYF. CDR3 nucleotide sequence: TGTGCCAGCACCCGGACCACGGCTCCTAGCACAGATACGCAGTATTTT. The chain joins TRBV7-2 to TRBJ2-3; D is uncertain. Trimming pared 7 bases from V and 0 bases from J, leaving 17 bases between. Germline assignment: CDR1 SGHTA and CDR2 FQGNSA. The CDR3 totals 16 residues. Together with reference TRBV7-2 and TRBJ2-3, the CDR3 gives the full variable domain: GAGVSQSPSNKVTEKGKDVELRCDPISGHTALYWYRQSLGQGLEFLIYFQGNSAPDKSGLPSDRFSAERTGGSVSTLTIQRTQQEDSAVYLCASTRTTAPSTDTQYFGPGTRLTVL.

In DNA, the CDR3 is TGTGCCAGCAGCGTAGGGGACAGTAAGGAAAAACTGTTTTTT. Translated, it gives CASSVGDSKEKLFF. The chain links TRBV9 to TRBJ1-4, with 7 bases fitting TRBD1. CDR3 length: 14 residues. The V and J ends lost 0 bases and 8 bases, in that order; junction bases with no gene match: 4. Germline V gene lookup returns CDR1 SGDLS and CDR2 YYNGEE.

The V call is TRBV5-1, the J call TRBJ2-7; 8 bases match TRBD1. The CDR3 runs to 14 residues. The germline V gene has CDR1 SGHRS and CDR2 YFSETQ. Trimming at V came to 4 bases and at J to 5 bases, leaving 8 bases not matched to a gene. The CDR3 DNA reads as TGCGCCAGCAGCGGGGGACAGGAGATCGACGAGCAGTACTTC. Protein product: CASSGGQEIDEQYF. Full variable domain (remainder filled in from reference TRBV5-1 and TRBJ2-7): KAGVTQTPRYLIKTRGQQVTLSCSPISGHRSVSWYQQTPGQGLQFLFEYFSETQRNKGNFPGRFSGRQFSNSRSEMNVSTLELGDSALYLCASSGGQEIDEQYFGPGTRLTVT.

Comment on this clonotype: Lacking the conserved final phenylalanine or tryptophan, this CDR3 likely reflects a read error. The chain links TRBV12-3 or TRBV12-4 to TRBJ2-5; D may be TRBD1 (6 bases). This CDR3 contains 13 residues. The V and J ends lost 9 bases and 1 base respectively, with 12 bases between them. CDR3 bases: TGTGCCAGTTTCAAAGGGGGCCAAGAGACCCAGTACTTA. Its protein product is CASFKGGQETQYL.

In this sample, this clonotype turned up once. The chain joins TRBV11-2 to TRBJ2-2, with TRBD1 matching over 7 bases. Per the germline V gene, CDR1 is SGHAT and CDR2 is FQNNGV. This CDR3 is 15 amino acids long. Unmatched junction bases numbered 6, after V lost 4 bases and J lost 4 bases. The CDR3 DNA is TGTGCCAGCAGCTCTTCGACAGGGTTCACCGGGGAGCTGTTTTTT. It specifies CASSSSTGFTGELFF.

This sequence joins TRBV4-3 and TRBJ2-5, with TRBD1 matching over 7 bases. The CDR3 length is 17 residues. Germline lookup yields CDR1 LGHNA and CDR2 YSLEER. The J segment lost 2 bases and the V segment lost 3 bases, leaving 12 bases of the junction unmatched. CDR3 in amino acids: CASSHEVLGQSQETQYF. The DNA for the CDR3 is TGCGCCAGCAGCCACGAGGTTCTGGGACAGAGTCAAGAGACCCAGTACTTC.

The sample holds one count of this clonotype. J is TRBJ1-2 and V is TRBV25-1, with 7 bases fitting TRBD1. Germline CDR1 and CDR2: MGHDK and SYGVNS. V was clipped by 2 bases and J by 3 bases; unmatched bases: 6. This CDR3 spans 15 amino acids. CDR3 in amino acids: CASSEHPGGDYGYTF. CDR3 DNA sequence: TGTGCCAGCAGTGAACACCCAGGGGGGGACTATGGCTACACCTTC.

Here the CDR3 reads CASSEMMSGASYNEQFF. CDR3 sequence (DNA): TGTGCCAGCAGTGAAATGATGAGCGGGGCCTCCTACAATGAGCAGTTCTTC. The V and J genes are TRBV25-1 and TRBJ2-1, with TRBD2 matching over 7 bases. This CDR3 contains 17 residues. J lost 0 bases, V lost 2 bases, and 7 bases had no gene match. The V gene's germline CDR1 is MGHDK and CDR2 SYGVNS.

The gene calls are TRBV10-1 and TRBJ1-4; a possible D gene is TRBD1 (6 bases). CDR3 length: 16 residues. Trimming stripped 3 bases from V and 4 bases from J, with 15 bases between. The germline V gene encodes CDR1 WNHNN and CDR2 SYGVQD (reference sequence). CDR3 sequence (DNA): TGCGCCAGCAGTGACACGCCAGGGGATAATAATGAAAAACTGTTTTTT. The encoded protein is CASSDTPGDNNEKLFF.

The chain links TRBV12-3 or TRBV12-4 to TRBJ1-2, with D tentatively TRBD1 (5 bases). This CDR3 spans 14 amino acids. The germline V and J ends were trimmed by 7 bases and 5 bases, with 17 bases remaining between them. The CDR3 spells CASTARGESYGYTF. CDR3 coding DNA: TGTGCCAGCACGGCGCGGGGGGAATCATATGGCTACACCTTC.

The rearrangement uses TRBV3-1 and TRBJ2-3; 7 nucleotides agree with TRBD2. The CDR3 is 15 amino acids. V was pared by 0 bases and J by 0 bases, with 0 bases of the junction left unmatched. The germline CDR1 and CDR2 sequences are LGHDT and YNNKEL (reference sequence). CDR3: CASSQEAGSTDTQYF. The DNA for the CDR3 is TGTGCCAGCAGCCAAGAAGCGGGGAGCACAGATACGCAGTATTTT.